These T cell receptor beta chains were read from a single sample in a study of read filtering for tumor transcriptome and immune sequencing. MiXCR was run by TCRdb on the reads, yielding one entry per CDR3 protein. Among tens of thousands of distinct CDR3 sequences listed, 20% to 25% were seen once. Sequenced input: a population of CD138-negative cells sorted from bone marrow. These receptors all stem from a donor at least 40 years old with multiple myeloma. CDR3s include the opening cysteine and the closing phenylalanine or tryptophan. The D gene is left open where the match is weak. For some rows the clone size is stated as once, few or many, or as a class when expanded; others skip it.

TGTGCCAGCAGCTCTCTACCGACTAGCGGGGGCACGCTCGAGCAGTACTTC CASSSLPTSGGTLEQYF TRBJ2-7 many TRBV7-9 TRBD2
TGTGCCAGTAGTAAGGACCAGCAGAACACCGGGGAGCTGTTTTTT CASSKDQQNTGELFF TRBJ2-2 many TRBV19 NA
TGCAGCGTTGGACGGGACAGGGGGGATCAGCCCCAGCATTTT CSVGRDRGDQPQHF TRBJ1-5 once TRBV29-1 TRBD1
TGCAGTGCCCACGGATTTAGCTCGACATGGTTCCACACAGATACGCAGTATTTT CSAHGFSSTWFHTDTQYF TRBJ2-3 NA TRBV20-1 NA
TGCGCCAGCAGCTTGGGCCAGGATAGCACAGATACGCAGTATTTT CASSLGQDSTDTQYF TRBJ2-3 many TRBV5-1 NA
TGTGCCAGCAGAAGACTCGAGCGAGAGACCCAGTACTTC CASRRLERETQYF TRBJ2-5 many TRBV6-2/TRBV6-3 NA
TGTGCCAGCCAAGGGGGCACTTACAATGAGCAGTTCTTC CASQGGTYNEQFF TRBJ2-1 many TRBV12-3/TRBV12-4 TRBD1
TGTGCCATCAGTGGGTCTCGCGGGGGCGGGGAGACCCAGTACTTC CAISGSRGGGETQYF TRBJ2-5 NA TRBV10-3 NA
TGTGCCAGTAGTATTCCGGGGGACACAGATACGCAGTATTTT CASSIPGDTDTQYF TRBJ2-3 NA TRBV19 NA
TGCGCCAGCAGCTTGGGCGGGGCAGATACGCAGTATTTT CASSLGGADTQYF TRBJ2-3 many TRBV5-1 NA
TGCAGCGCCCGAGTGGCGGGAGACACCGGGGAGCTGTTTTTT CSARVAGDTGELFF TRBJ2-2 many TRBV29-1 TRBD2
TGTGCCAGCAGTGTTGGGGCAGAGACCCAGTACTTC CASSVGAETQYF TRBJ2-5 few TRBV28 NA
TGTGCCAGTAAGGGGTCGCCCCAGCATTTT CASKGSPQHF TRBJ1-5 few TRBV19 NA
TGCGCCAGCAGCCAAGATCCCCCCCCGGGACAGGGGTTTGGGACGCAGTATTTT CASSQDPPPGQGFGTQYF TRBJ2-3 many TRBV4-1 TRBD1
TGCGCCAGCAGCTTGGCGGGACAGGGGACCGGGGAGCTGTTTTTT CASSLAGQGTGELFF TRBJ2-2 many TRBV5-1 TRBD1
TGTGCCAGCAGCCGATACCCGCGGCGGGACAGGGTCTCTGGGGCCAACGTCCTGACTTTC CASSRYPRRDRVSGANVLTF TRBJ2-6 few TRBV7-8 TRBD1
TGTGCCAGCAGCGTACTGGGACAGGTGAACTCCTACAATGAGCAGTTCTTC CASSVLGQVNSYNEQFF TRBJ2-1 many TRBV9 TRBD1
TGTGCCAGCAGACCGTCCCGGGACAGTTACAATGAGCAGTTCTTC CASRPSRDSYNEQFF TRBJ2-1 NA TRBV6-2/TRBV6-3 TRBD1
TGCAGTGCTATCCGGGACAGGGAAGGGGATACGCAGTATTTT CSAIRDREGDTQYF TRBJ2-3 many TRBV20-1 TRBD1
TGTGCCAGCAGCGTAGGGGGACTAGGTCGAAGGGTACCCGGGGAGCTGTTTTTT CASSVGGLGRRVPGELFF TRBJ2-2 once TRBV9 TRBD2
TGTGCCAGCAGCTTGGGGGGACAGGGGACCGGGGAGCTGTTTTTT CASSLGGQGTGELFF TRBJ2-2 NA TRBV5-4 TRBD1
TGTGTCAGCAGTTTAGAACAGGGACGCGGCTACATCTTC CVSSLEQGRGYIF TRBJ1-2 NA TRBV28 NA
TGTGCCAGCAGTTTAGCCGGGTACAGGAATGTCCGGGGGTATGGCTACACCTTC CASSLAGYRNVRGYGYTF TRBJ1-2 few TRBV27 NA
TGTGCCAGCCGGACCCAGGGGTATGAGCAGTTCTTC CASRTQGYEQFF TRBJ2-1 many TRBV28 NA
TGTGCCAGCAGTTACTCGATAGGGGCGACCACCTTC CASSYSIGATTF TRBJ1-2 many TRBV6-5 NA
TGTGCCAGCAGCCCACAAAGCGCGAACACCGGGGAGCTGTTTTTT CASSPQSANTGELFF TRBJ2-2 many TRBV27 NA
TGTGCCAGCAGTTCCACTAGCGGGGGGGCCCATGAGCAGTTCTTC CASSSTSGGAHEQFF TRBJ2-1 few TRBV2 TRBD2
TGTGCCAGCAGCTCGACTACGCATGATGGCTACACCTTC CASSSTTHDGYTF TRBJ1-2 few TRBV5-5 NA
TGTGCCTGGAGCCTCAAAGGCGCCCGCACTGAAGCTTTCTTT CAWSLKGARTEAFF TRBJ1-1 NA TRBV30 NA
TGCAGTGCTAGAGATCATCAAGGCAGCCAAGAGACCCAGTACTTC CSARDHQGSQETQYF TRBJ2-5 many TRBV20-1 NA
TGTGCCAGCAGCTTAAGCCCTGGGCCTAATGAAAAACTGTTTTTT CASSLSPGPNEKLFF TRBJ1-4 many TRBV11-2 NA
TGTGCCAGCAGTTTATGGGGCGTTCGGTACAATGAGCAGTTCTTC CASSLWGVRYNEQFF TRBJ2-1 few TRBV28 NA
TGTGCCAGTAGTAGGACTAGCTCCTACAATGAGCAGTTCTTC CASSRTSSYNEQFF TRBJ2-1 many TRBV19 TRBD2
TGTGCCAGCTCACGAGACAGCCGCACAGACACGCAGTATTTT CASSRDSRTDTQYF TRBJ2-3 NA TRBV18 NA
TGTGCCAGCAGCCCCGCTTTCGGTTCCTACAATGAGCAGTTCTTC CASSPAFGSYNEQFF TRBJ2-1 many TRBV7-9 NA
TGTGCCAGCAGATTGCCCGGGACTAGCGGGAGGACCTACAATGAGCAGTTCTTC CASRLPGTSGRTYNEQFF TRBJ2-1 many TRBV7-3 TRBD2
TGCAGTGCTAGGGGGGACAGGGCTGATCTGGAGACCCAGTACTTC CSARGDRADLETQYF TRBJ2-5 many TRBV20-1 TRBD1
TGTGCCAGCACTGAGGGGGAATACAACACAGATACGCAGTATTTT CASTEGEYNTDTQYF TRBJ2-3 many TRBV7-9 NA
TGCGCCAGCCCGGCCTCCGGCGGGGTTTCCTCCACCGGGGAGCTGTTTTTT CASPASGGVSSTGELFF TRBJ2-2 medium-sized TRBV5-1 NA
TGTGCCAGCAGGGGTGGGAAAGTTTTTGGTGAAGCTTTCTTT CASRGGKVFGEAFF TRBJ1-1 many TRBV27 NA
TGTGCCAGCAGCCAGGCGACTAGCGGGAGAGATACGCAGTATTTT CASSQATSGRDTQYF TRBJ2-3 many TRBV3-1 TRBD2
TGTGCCAGCAGTTTCCTGCAGACGGTGGCTGGAAACACCATATATTTT CASSFLQTVAGNTIYF TRBJ1-3 many TRBV28 NA
TGTGCCAGCAGTTCAAGCAGGGCAACAGGACAGCCCCAGCATTTT CASSSSRATGQPQHF TRBJ1-5 many TRBV6-1 NA
TGCGCCAGCAGCTTGGGTCCCGGACTAGCGCTACCCGGGGAGCTGTTTTTT CASSLGPGLALPGELFF TRBJ2-2 NA TRBV5-1 TRBD2
TGTGCCATCTCAGCGGGACTAGAAGATACGCAGTATTTT CAISAGLEDTQYF TRBJ2-3 NA TRBV19 TRBD2
TGTGCCAGCAGCCTCCCGGGACAAGCCGGCGAGCAGTACTTC CASSLPGQAGEQYF TRBJ2-7 NA TRBV3-1 NA
TGCAGTGCTAGACCTCCCGAGGAGGTCCGGGAGCTGTTTTTT CSARPPEEVRELFF TRBJ2-2 NA TRBV20-1 NA
TGTGCCAGTAGACCTCAGGGCCGAGAGACCCAGTACTTC CASRPQGRETQYF TRBJ2-5 NA TRBV19 NA
TGTGCTAGTGTGCGGGACTTCTACGCGCAGTACTTC CASVRDFYAQYF TRBJ2-7 few TRBV12-5 NA
TGTGCCAGCAGTACCCTTGGACATCAAGAGACCCAGTACTTC CASSTLGHQETQYF TRBJ2-5 many TRBV6-2/TRBV6-3 NA
TGCAGCGTCACCCTCGGGACAGGAAGTATGGGAGCTTTCTTT CSVTLGTGSMGAFF TRBJ1-1 many TRBV29-1 TRBD1